The T cell receptor (beta chain) described here comes from a study of T cell responses to AZD1222 COVID-19 vaccine. Of note for this clone: The antigen is not known.

General study findings and limits: Baseline seropositivity characterized only a handful of AZD1222 recipients.

TCRdb's copy holds only in-frame clones and misses some; the assay was immunoSEQ multiplex PCR. The repertoire consists of some 120,000 clones, with 75% to 90% occurring once and the leading ten covering approximately 10%. Per germline, CDR1 MGHRA and CDR2 YSYEKL. This CDR3 is 16 amino acids long. The ends were cut back, 4 bases at V and 0 bases at J, with 15 bases in the middle. Sample: peripheral blood, taken on day 0 of MenACWY control vaccination. V and J are TRBV4-1 and TRBJ1-1; D gene uncertain. The TCR sequence derives from an adult in good health. The CDR3 bases are TGCGCCAGCAGCCTGGTGGAGGTCAAAATGAACACTGAAGCTTTCTTT. It specifies CASSLVEVKMNTEAFF.